This paragraph reports one T cell receptor beta chain. This specimen comes from a study of T cell changes during pregnancy in multiple sclerosis. Some clones are missing from TCRdb's copy, which holds only in-frame ones; the method was immunoSEQ multiplex PCR. The sample lists about 110,000 clones, about 89% occurring once. The receptor comes from a female donor with multiple sclerosis, enrolled in a pregnancy study. This material consisted of peripheral blood, taken before pregnancy.

Here the CDR3 reads CAWGTLTSTYEQYF. DNA for the CDR3: TGTGCCTGGGGAACATTGACATCTACCTACGAGCAGTACTTC. The chain is built from TRBV30 and TRBJ2-7; D not certain. Trimming stripped 5 bases from V and 2 bases from J, with 16 bases between. The germline V gene has CDR1 GTSNPN and CDR2 SVGIG (reference sequence). The CDR3 spans 14 residues. Full variable domain (remainder filled in from reference TRBV30 and TRBJ2-7): SQTIHQWPATLVQPVGSPLSLECTVEGTSNPNLYWYRQAAGRGLQLLFYSVGIGQISSEVPQNLSASRPQDRQFILSSKKLLLSDSGFYLCAWGTLTSTYEQYFGPGTRLTVT.